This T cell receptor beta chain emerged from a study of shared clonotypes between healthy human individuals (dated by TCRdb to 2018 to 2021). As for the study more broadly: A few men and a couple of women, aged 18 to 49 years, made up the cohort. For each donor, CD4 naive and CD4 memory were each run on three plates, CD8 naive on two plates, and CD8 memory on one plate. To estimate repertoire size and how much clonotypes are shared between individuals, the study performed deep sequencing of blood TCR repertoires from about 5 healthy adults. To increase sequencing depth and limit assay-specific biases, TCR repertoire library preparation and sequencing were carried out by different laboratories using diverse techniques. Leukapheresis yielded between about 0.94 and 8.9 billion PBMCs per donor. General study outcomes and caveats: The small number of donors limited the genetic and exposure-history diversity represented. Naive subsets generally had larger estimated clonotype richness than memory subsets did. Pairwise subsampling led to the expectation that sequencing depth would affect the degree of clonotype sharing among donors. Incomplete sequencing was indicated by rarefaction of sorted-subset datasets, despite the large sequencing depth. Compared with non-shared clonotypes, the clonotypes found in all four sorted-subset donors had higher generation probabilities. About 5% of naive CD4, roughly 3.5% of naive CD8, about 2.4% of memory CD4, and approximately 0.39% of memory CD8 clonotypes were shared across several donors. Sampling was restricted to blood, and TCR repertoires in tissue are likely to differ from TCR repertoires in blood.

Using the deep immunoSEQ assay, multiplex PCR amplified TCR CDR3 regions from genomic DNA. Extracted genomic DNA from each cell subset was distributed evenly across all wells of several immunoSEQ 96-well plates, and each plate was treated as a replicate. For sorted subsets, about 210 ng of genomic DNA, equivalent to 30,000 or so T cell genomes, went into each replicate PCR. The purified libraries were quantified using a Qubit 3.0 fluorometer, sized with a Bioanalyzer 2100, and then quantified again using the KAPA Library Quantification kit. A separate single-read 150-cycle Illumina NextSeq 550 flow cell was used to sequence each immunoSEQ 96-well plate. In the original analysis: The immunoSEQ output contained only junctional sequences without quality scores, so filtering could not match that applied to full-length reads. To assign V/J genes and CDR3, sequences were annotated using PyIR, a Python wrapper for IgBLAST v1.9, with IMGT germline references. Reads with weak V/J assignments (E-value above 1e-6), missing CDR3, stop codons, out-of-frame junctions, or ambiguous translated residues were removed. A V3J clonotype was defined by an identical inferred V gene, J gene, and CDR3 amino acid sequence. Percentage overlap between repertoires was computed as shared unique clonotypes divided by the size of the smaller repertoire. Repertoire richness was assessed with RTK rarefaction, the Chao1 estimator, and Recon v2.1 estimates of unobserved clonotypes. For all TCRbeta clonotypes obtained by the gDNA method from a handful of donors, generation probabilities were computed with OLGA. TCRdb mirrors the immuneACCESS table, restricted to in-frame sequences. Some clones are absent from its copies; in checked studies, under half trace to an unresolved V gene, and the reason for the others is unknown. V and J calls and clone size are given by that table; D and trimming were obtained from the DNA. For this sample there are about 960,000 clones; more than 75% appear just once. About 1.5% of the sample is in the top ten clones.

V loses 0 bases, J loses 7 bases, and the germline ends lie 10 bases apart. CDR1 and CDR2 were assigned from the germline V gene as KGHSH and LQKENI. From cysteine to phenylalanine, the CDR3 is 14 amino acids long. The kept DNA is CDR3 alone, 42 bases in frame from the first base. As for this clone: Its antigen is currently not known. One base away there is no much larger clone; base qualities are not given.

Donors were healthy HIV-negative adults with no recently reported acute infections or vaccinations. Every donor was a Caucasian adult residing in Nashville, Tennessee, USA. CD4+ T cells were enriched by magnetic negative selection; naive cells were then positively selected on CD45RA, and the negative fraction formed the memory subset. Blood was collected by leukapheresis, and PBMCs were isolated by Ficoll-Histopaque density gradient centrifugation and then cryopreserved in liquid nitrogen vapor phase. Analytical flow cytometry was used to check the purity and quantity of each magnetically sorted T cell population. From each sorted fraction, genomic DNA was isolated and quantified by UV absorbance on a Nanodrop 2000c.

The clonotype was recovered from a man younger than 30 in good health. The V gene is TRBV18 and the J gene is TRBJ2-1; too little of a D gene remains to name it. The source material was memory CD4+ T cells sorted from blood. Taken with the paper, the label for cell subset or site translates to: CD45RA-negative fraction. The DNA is TGTGCCAGCTCACCACCCGTCCAAACAAATGAGCAGTTCTTC. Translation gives CASSPPVQTNEQFF.